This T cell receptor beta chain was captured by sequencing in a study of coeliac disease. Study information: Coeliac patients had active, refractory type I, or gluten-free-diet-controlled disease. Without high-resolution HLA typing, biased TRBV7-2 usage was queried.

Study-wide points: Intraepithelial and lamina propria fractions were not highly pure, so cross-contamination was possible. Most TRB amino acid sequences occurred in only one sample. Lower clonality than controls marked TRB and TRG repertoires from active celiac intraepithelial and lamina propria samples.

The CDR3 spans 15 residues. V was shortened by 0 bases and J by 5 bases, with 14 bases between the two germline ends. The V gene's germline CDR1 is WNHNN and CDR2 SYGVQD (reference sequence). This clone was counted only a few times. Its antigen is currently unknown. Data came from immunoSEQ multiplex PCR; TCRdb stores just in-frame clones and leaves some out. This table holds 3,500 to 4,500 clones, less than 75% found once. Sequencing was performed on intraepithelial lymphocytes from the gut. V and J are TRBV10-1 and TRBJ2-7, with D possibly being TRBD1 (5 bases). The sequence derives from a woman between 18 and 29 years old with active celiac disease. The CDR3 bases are TGCGCCAGCAGTGAGTCGCAGAAGGGGCGAGACGAGCAGTACTTC. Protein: CASSESQKGRDEQYF.